The next 26 T cell receptor beta chains were all read from a single sample in a study of blood T cell repertoires in COVID-19. The method was immunoSEQ multiplex PCR; TCRdb's version includes in-frame clones alone and lacks a portion of them. Of about 200,000 clones listed, 85% to 90% are singletons. The sequenced sample consisted of peripheral blood. The receptors originated from a man older than 75 with acute or convalescent COVID-19.

This clone was seen only once. The chain joins TRBV7-2 to TRBJ1-2; maybe TRBD1 (5 bases). The CDR3 sequence is 14 residues long. The V gene lost 5 bases and the J gene lost 4 bases, with 14 bases spanning the gap. Germline V CDR1 and CDR2: SGHTA, FQGNSA. The CDR3 here is CASSPGGGTYGYTF. CDR3 DNA: TGTGCCAGCAGCCCGGGGGGGGGAACCTATGGCTACACCTTC.

The chain uses TRBV15 and TRBJ1-4, with TRBD1 as a possible D gene (5 bases). The V gene's germline CDR1 is LNHNV and CDR2 YYDKDF (reference sequence). V dropped 0 bases and J dropped 6 bases, with 11 bases sitting between them. The CDR3 has 15 residues. The CDR3 DNA follows: TGTGCCACCAGCAGAGAAGGCAGGGAGGATGAAAAACTGTTTTTT. It encodes CATSREGREDEKLFF.

V gene TRBV9 combines with J gene TRBJ2-7, with a tentative D call TRBD1 (6 bases). From germline, CDR1 is SGDLS and CDR2 YYNGEE. Trimming stripped 0 bases from V and 3 bases from J, with 13 bases between. The CDR3 is 15 residues long. CDR3 DNA sequence: TGTGCCAGCAGCGTAGGTGGCAGGGGAAGCTACGAGCAGTACTTC. This codes for CASSVGGRGSYEQYF. The full variable domain, rest sourced from reference TRBV9 and TRBJ2-7, is DSGVTQTPKHLITATGQRVTLRCSPRSGDLSVYWYQQSLDQGLQFLIQYYNGEERAKGNILERFSAQQFPDLHSELNLSSLELGDSALYFCASSVGGRGSYEQYFGPGTRLTVT.

The rearrangement links TRBV27 to TRBJ1-6; TRBD1 might be the D (5 bases). This CDR3 contains 14 residues. Trimming took off 6 bases at V and 9 bases at J, with 15 bases between the two ends. CDR1 MNHEY and CDR2 SMNVEV come from the germline V gene (reference sequence). The CDR3 sequence is CASRGGTSRSPLHF. As DNA, the CDR3 is TGTGCCAGCAGGGGCGGGACCTCGCGTTCACCCCTCCACTTT.

CDR3 sequence reads: CASTDVNLRVAFF. As DNA, the CDR3 is TGTGCCAGTACCGACGTGAATTTGCGGGTGGCTTTCTTT. The chain uses TRBV19 and TRBJ1-1; D gene unclear. V lost 7 bases and J 11 bases, leaving 20 bases between the germline ends. This CDR3 region has 13 residues. CDR1 is LNHDA and CDR2 is SQIVND in the germline V gene (reference sequence). Looking up the rest from reference TRBV19 and TRBJ1-1 gives the full variable domain: DGGITQSPKYLFRKEGQNVTLSCEQNLNHDAMYWYRQDPGQGLRLIYYSQIVNDFQKGDIAEGYSVSREKKESFPLTVTSAQKNPTAFYLCASTDVNLRVAFFGQGTRLTVV.

The gene calls are TRBV6-6 and TRBJ1-4; TRBD1 agrees at 8 bases. With 2 bases clipped from V and 0 bases from J, the junction kept 2 bases outside the gene matches. The CDR3 contains 16 residues. Germline V gene sequence: CDR1 MNHNY, CDR2 SVGAGI (reference sequence). The CDR3 DNA reads as TGTGCCAGCAGTTACGCAGGGGGCGCAACTAATGAAAAACTGTTTTTT. It translates to CASSYAGGATNEKLFF.

This sequence joins TRBV5-1 and TRBJ2-5, with TRBD1 matching over 8 bases. V lost 4 bases and J lost 1; bases outside the gene matches: 3. Germline V gene data show CDR1 as SGHRS and CDR2 as YFSETQ. The CDR3 spans 14 residues. The CDR3 loop is CASSRGQGQETQYF. CDR3 DNA sequence: TGCGCCAGCAGCCGCGGACAGGGCCAAGAGACCCAGTACTTC. Drawing the rest from reference TRBV5-1 and TRBJ2-5, the complete variable domain is KAGVTQTPRYLIKTRGQQVTLSCSPISGHRSVSWYQQTPGQGLQFLFEYFSETQRNKGNFPGRFSGRQFSNSRSEMNVSTLELGDSALYLCASSRGQGQETQYFGPGTRLLVL.

This chain connects TRBV27 to TRBJ1-2; TRBD1 is a possible D gene (6 bases). The ends were cut back, 3 bases at V and 8 bases at J, with 13 bases in the middle. The CDR3 extends over 13 amino acids. Germline CDR1 MNHEY, CDR2 SMNVEV (reference sequence). The CDR3 DNA reads as TGTGCCAGCAGTTTTCAGGACAGCAGCGGCTACACCTTC. Its protein is CASSFQDSSGYTF.

The V gene is TRBV19, the J gene TRBJ1-4, with 9 bases aligning to TRBD1. Looked up from germline, CDR1 is LNHDA and CDR2 is SQIVND (reference sequence). This CDR3 spans 14 amino acids. Trimming cost V 9 bases and J 4 bases; bases outside gene matches: 6. The CDR3 nucleotides read TGTGCCAGCGGGGGACAGGGAGTTAATGAAAAACTGTTTTTT. This gives the protein CASGGQGVNEKLFF.

This chain joins TRBV19 and TRBJ1-2, with D maybe TRBD1 (5 bases). Trimming shortened V by 4 bases and J by 2 bases, and 14 bases separated the two germline ends. This CDR3 has 15 residues. The V gene's germline CDR1 is LNHDA and CDR2 SQIVND (reference sequence). For the CDR3, the DNA is TGTGCCAGTAGTACCTCTTCGACAGTCAACTATGGCTACACCTTC. Its translation is CASSTSSTVNYGYTF.

The chain links TRBV3-1 (or the pseudogene TRBV3-2) to TRBJ2-2; TRBD1 matches 7 bases. The V gene's germline CDR1 is LGHDT and CDR2 YNNKEL (reference sequence). The V segment lost 5 bases and the J segment 1 base; nucleotides outside the gene matches: 1. The CDR3 runs to 14 residues. The CDR3 sequence is CASSWDRNTGELFF. CDR3 nucleotide sequence: TGTGCCAGCAGCTGGGACAGGAACACCGGGGAGCTGTTTTTT.

The CDR3 spells CAWSAGQGNASPLHF. DNA of the CDR3: TGTGCCTGGAGTGCGGGACAGGGGAATGCTTCACCCCTCCACTTT. The rearrangement uses TRBV30 and TRBJ1-6; 10 bases agree with TRBD1. Germline loops: CDR1 GTSNPN, CDR2 SVGIG (reference sequence). This CDR3 has 15 residues. The junction had 6 bases not matched to a gene; V was cut back by 1 base and J by 9 bases.

The chain combines TRBV11-3 with TRBJ2-1; the D is unclear. The germline CDR1 and CDR2 sequences are SGHNT and YENEEA. The CDR3 consists of 12 residues. Between the trimmed V and J ends, which lost 0 bases and 7 bases, there was a span of 4 bases. Here the CDR3 DNA reads TGTGCCAGCAGCTTAGATTCGAATGAGCAGTTCTTC. Amino acids: CASSLDSNEQFF.

This rearrangement joins TRBV9 to TRBJ1-5; 7 positions agree with TRBD1. This CDR3 spans 15 amino acids. CDR1 is SGDLS, CDR2 YYNGEE, per germline. V lost 4 bases to trimming and J lost 3 bases; unmatched junction nucleotides: 7. In nucleotides, the CDR3 is TGTGCCAGCAGCTCCCAGGGGGTGGTCAATCAGCCCCAGCATTTT. Its translation is CASSSQGVVNQPQHF. Using reference TRBV9 and TRBJ1-5 for the parts outside the CDR3, the full variable domain is DSGVTQTPKHLITATGQRVTLRCSPRSGDLSVYWYQQSLDQGLQFLIQYYNGEERAKGNILERFSAQQFPDLHSELNLSSLELGDSALYFCASSSQGVVNQPQHFGDGTRLSIL.

This clone appeared once. V and J are TRBV5-1 and TRBJ2-1; 10 bases fit TRBD1. This CDR3 is built from 16 residues. The germline CDR1 and CDR2 sequences are SGHRS and YFSETQ. The ends lost 1 base at V and 0 bases at J; junction bases unmatched: 1. The CDR3 DNA follows: TGCGCCAGCAGCTTGTGGACAGGGGGCTCCTACAATGAGCAGTTCTTC. Protein sequence: CASSLWTGGSYNEQFF.

The V and J genes are TRBV2 and TRBJ2-3; D gene ambiguous. The V gene lost 4 bases and the J gene lost 2 bases, with 16 bases spanning the gap. CDR3 length: 16 amino acids. Germline CDR1 reads SNHLY; CDR2 reads FYNNEI. The chain's CDR3 is CASSVQSGISTDTQYF. CDR3 bases: TGTGCCAGCAGTGTCCAATCGGGTATATCCACAGATACGCAGTATTTT.

The chain carries TRBV15 and TRBJ1-1; 9 nucleotides line up with TRBD1. The CDR3 extends over 16 amino acids. Losses at the gene ends were 0 bases for V and 8 bases for J; bases not matched to a gene: 10. Germline V gene lookup returns CDR1 LNHNV and CDR2 YYDKDF (reference sequence). The chain's CDR3 is CATSRDRPGTGREAFF. The DNA for the CDR3 is TGTGCCACCAGCAGAGATCGCCCCGGGACAGGGCGGGAAGCTTTCTTT. The full variable domain, rest sourced from reference TRBV15 and TRBJ1-1, is DAMVIQNPRYQVTQFGKPVTLSCSQTLNHNVMYWYQQKSSQAPKLLFHYYDKDFNNEADTPDNFQSRRPNTSFCFLDIRSPGLGDTAMYLCATSRDRPGTGREAFFGQGTRLTVV.

The rearrangement uses TRBV24-1 and TRBJ2-3, with TRBD1 as a possible D gene (5 bases). Germline CDR1 is KGHDR and CDR2 is SFDVKD. V was cut by 4 bases and J by 4 bases, with 14 bases left in between. This CDR3 comprises 15 residues. As DNA, the CDR3 is TGTGCCACCAGTGAGGTCAGGGATAGTGCAGATACGCAGTATTTT. Translated, it gives CATSEVRDSADTQYF.

The chain employs TRBV27 and TRBJ2-1; D is ambiguous. CDR1 and CDR2 (germline): MNHEY, SMNVEV (reference sequence). V dropped 5 bases and J dropped 2 bases, with 4 bases sitting between them. The CDR3 consists of 12 residues. In DNA, the CDR3 is TGTGCCAGCAGTCCAACCTACAATGAGCAGTTCTTC. Protein product: CASSPTYNEQFF.

The gene calls are TRBV9 and TRBJ2-1, with 8 bases lining up with TRBD2. From germline, CDR1 is SGDLS and CDR2 YYNGEE. The CDR3 is 15 amino acids. V lost 3 bases, J lost 8 bases, and 10 bases stayed unmatched. The CDR3 loop reads CASSAKSGSAYEQFF. CDR3 bases: TGTGCCAGCAGCGCGAAAAGCGGGAGTGCCTATGAGCAGTTCTTC.

The chain is built from TRBV10-2 and TRBJ1-1; 7 nucleotides match TRBD1. Trimming took 7 bases from V and 5 from J; bases not matched to a gene: 4. The germline V gene has CDR1 WSHSY and CDR2 SAAADI. The CDR3 contains 12 residues. CDR3 sequence (DNA): TGCGCCAGCATTAGACAGGGAACTGAAGCTTTCTTT. It specifies CASIRQGTEAFF.

Of note for this clone: A read error may account for a junction end that differs from germline. V usage is TRBV7-3 and J usage is TRBJ2-2; D gene unclear. Germline CDR1 and CDR2: SGHTA and FQGTGA. This CDR3 region has 15 residues. CDR3 region: CASSLTAWNTGELFF. The CDR3 DNA sequence: TGTGCCAGCAGTTTAACGGCATGGAACACCGGGGAGCTGTTTTTT.

This clone was observed a single time. The chain has TRBV11-3 and TRBJ2-1; 9 bases align to TRBD2. The CDR3 consists of 16 residues. Germline trimming cut 0 bases from V and 7 bases from J; bases unmatched to any gene: 7. Germline CDR1 and CDR2: SGHNT and YENEEA. The DNA of the CDR3 is TGTGCCAGCAGCTTAGATCTGAGCGGGAGGAAGAATGAGCAGTTCTTC. Protein sequence: CASSLDLSGRKNEQFF.

This clone was detected only once. The chain carries TRBV9 and TRBJ1-1; D remains unclear. Germline V gene lookup returns CDR1 SGDLS and CDR2 YYNGEE. Trimming removed 3 bases at V and 1 base at J, with 7 bases between. The CDR3 consists of 13 residues. In DNA, the CDR3 is TGTGCCAGCAGCGCCGGTGGGAACACTGAAGCTTTCTTT. Translation gives CASSAGGNTEAFF. The complete variable domain, with remaining parts taken from reference TRBV9 and TRBJ1-1, reads DSGVTQTPKHLITATGQRVTLRCSPRSGDLSVYWYQQSLDQGLQFLIQYYNGEERAKGNILERFSAQQFPDLHSELNLSSLELGDSALYFCASSAGGNTEAFFGQGTRLTVV.

The gene calls are TRBV7-2 and TRBJ1-5; D not certain. Germline V gene lookup returns CDR1 SGHTA and CDR2 FQGNSA. CDR3 length: 14 residues. Trimming removed 0 bases from V and 3 bases from J, with 6 bases in between. The CDR3 DNA sequence: TGTGCCAGCAGCTTAGCCCGGGACAATCAGCCCCAGCATTTT. It specifies CASSLARDNQPQHF.

The rearrangement uses TRBV18 and TRBJ2-7; no clear D gene. Germline CDR1 is KGHSH and CDR2 is LQKENI. Trimming took off 3 bases at V and 7 bases at J, with 13 bases between the two ends. There are 13 residues in the CDR3. The CDR3 sequence is CASSPQTAQEQYF. The DNA for the CDR3 is TGTGCCAGCTCACCCCAAACAGCCCAGGAGCAGTACTTC.